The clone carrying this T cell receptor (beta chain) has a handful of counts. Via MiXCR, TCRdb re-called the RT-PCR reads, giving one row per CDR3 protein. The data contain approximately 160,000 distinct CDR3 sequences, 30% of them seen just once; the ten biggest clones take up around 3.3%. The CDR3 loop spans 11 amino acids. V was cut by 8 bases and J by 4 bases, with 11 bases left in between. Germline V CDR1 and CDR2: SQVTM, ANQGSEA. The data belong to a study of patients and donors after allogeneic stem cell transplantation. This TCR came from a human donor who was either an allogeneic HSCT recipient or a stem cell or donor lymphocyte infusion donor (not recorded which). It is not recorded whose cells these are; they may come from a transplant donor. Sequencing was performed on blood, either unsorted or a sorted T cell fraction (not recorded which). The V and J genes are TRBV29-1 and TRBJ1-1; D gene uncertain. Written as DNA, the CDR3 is TGCAGCTCAGTCCCTGGCACTGAAGCTTTCTTT. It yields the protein CSSVPGTEAFF. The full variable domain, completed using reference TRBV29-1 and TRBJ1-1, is SAVISQKPSRDICQRGTSLTIQCQVDSQVTMMFWYRQQPGQSLTLIATANQGSEATYESGFVIDKFPISRPNLTFSTLTVSNMSPEDSSIYLCSSVPGTEAFFGQGTRLTVV.